A single sample gave rise to the 25 T cell receptor beta chains below, sequenced in a study of glioma-infiltrating T cells after dendritic cell vaccination. Method: immunoSEQ multiplex PCR; TCRdb's copy keeps in-frame clones and lacks some. The sample yields 50,000 to 60,000 clones, approximately 83% seen once. The time point was: after dendritic cell vaccination, including at tumor progression/relapse. The sample here was blood, taken after dendritic cell vaccination. Receptors originate from a human donor with glioblastoma.

This sequence joins TRBV11-3 and TRBJ2-7; maybe TRBD1 (5 bases). V lost 6 bases and J 5 bases, leaving 17 bases between the germline ends. Germline V gives CDR1 SGHNT, CDR2 YENEEA. The CDR3 loop spans 14 amino acids. In DNA form, the CDR3 reads TGTGCCAGCAGGCGTATAGGGGCGAGAAACGAGCAGTACTTC. Translation: CASRRIGARNEQYF.

The chain uses TRBV6-1 and TRBJ1-5; weak D call: TRBD1 (5 bases). Trimming left V 1 base short and J 11 bases short, with 24 bases between. This CDR3 spans 17 amino acids. Germline values: CDR1 MNHNS, CDR2 SASEGT. The CDR3, as DNA: TGTGCCAGCAGTGAAGGCTGGTTTGACAGACAAGGAAAGGCCCAGCATTTT. Its translation is CASSEGWFDRQGKAQHF.

The chain combines TRBV12-2 with TRBJ1-4. TRBV12-2 is shown as a pseudogene. This CDR3 has 15 amino acids. The CDR3 loop is CAYGRRVVENEKLFF. Written as DNA, the CDR3 is TGTGCATACGGGAGGAGGGTGGTAGAGAATGAAAAACTGTTTTTT.

The rearrangement links TRBV7-2 to TRBJ2-7; 7 bases agree with TRBD2. The CDR3 spans 15 residues. Germline CDR1 SGHTA, CDR2 FQGNSA. V was pared by 6 bases and J by 0 bases, with 8 bases of the junction left unmatched. The CDR3 DNA follows: TGTGCCAGCAGTTCCCTAGCGGCTAGCTCCTACGAGCAGTACTTC. Its translation: CASSSLAASSYEQYF.

The chain links TRBV5-1 to TRBJ1-1; no clear D. CDR1 is SGHRS and CDR2 is YFSETQ in the germline V gene. V was cut by 7 bases and J by 3 bases, with 19 bases left in between. This CDR3 is 15 amino acids long. This CDR3 reads CASGVVAGSDTEAFF. CDR3 in DNA: TGCGCCAGCGGCGTTGTCGCGGGGAGTGACACTGAAGCTTTCTTT.

This chain links TRBV11-3 with TRBJ1-6; perhaps TRBD1 as D (6 bases). CDR1 SGHNT and CDR2 YENEEA come from the germline V gene. Trimming took 5 bases from V and 4 from J, leaving 12 bases between them. The CDR3 sequence is 15 residues long. CDR3 bases: TGTGCCAGCAGCCTTCAGGGGCCTTATAATTCACCCCTCCACTTT. This translates into CASSLQGPYNSPLHF.

The chain uses TRBV6-5 and TRBJ1-1; unclear D gene. The V and J ends lost 4 bases and 10 bases respectively, with 10 bases between them. The CDR3 runs to 11 residues. The germline gives CDR1 MNHEY, CDR2 SVGAGI. The DNA for the CDR3 is TGTGCCAGCAGTTCGGCTCGGGGAGCTTTCTTT. Protein: CASSSARGAFF.

The chain couples TRBV7-8 to TRBJ1-2; D remains ambiguous. Trimming stripped 3 bases from V and 2 bases from J, with 7 bases between. CDR1 SGHVS and CDR2 FQNEAQ come from the germline V gene. The CDR3 consists of 13 residues. DNA of the CDR3: TGTGCCAGCAGCTTTCGACAAAACTATGGCTACACCTTC. Translation gives CASSFRQNYGYTF.

The chain is built from TRBV5-1 and TRBJ2-7, with D tentatively TRBD1 (5 bases). The V gene's germline CDR1 is SGHRS and CDR2 YFSETQ. The length of the CDR3 is 17 residues. Between the trimmed V and J ends, which lost 3 bases and 2 bases, there was a span of 21 bases. CDR3 loop: CASSSNPQDRTTYEQYF. The CDR3 coding sequence is TGCGCCAGCAGCTCCAACCCCCAAGACAGAACCACCTACGAGCAGTACTTC.

This chain joins TRBV12-2 and TRBJ2-7; the table gives TRBD2 as D, unverified against the DNA. TRBV12-2 is designated a pseudogene. This CDR3 comprises 20 residues. The DNA for the CDR3 is TGTGCAAGTCGCTTAGTAGGGCCTTTAGGGGGCGGGGGGTTACTCTACGAGCAGTACTTC. Translated, it gives CASRLVGPLGGGGLLYEQYF.

The chain joins TRBV6-5 to TRBJ1-1; TRBD1 aligns across 11 bases. V lost 6 bases and J lost 4; bases outside the gene matches: 4. This CDR3 spans 14 amino acids. Germline loops: CDR1 MNHEY, CDR2 SVGAGI. The CDR3 bases are TGTGCCAGCAGCCCCGGGACAGGGGGCACTGAAGCTTTCTTT. Encoded protein: CASSPGTGGTEAFF.

This clone was counted a single time. The V gene is TRBV30, the J gene TRBJ2-5; a possible D gene is TRBD2 (6 bases). V lost 0 bases and J 5 bases, leaving 10 bases between the germline ends. Germline assignment: CDR1 GTSNPN and CDR2 SVGIG (reference sequence). The CDR3 runs to 13 residues. The CDR3 DNA is TGTGCCTGGAGTGTAGGCGGGGTTGAGACCCAGTACTTC. Its translation is CAWSVGGVETQYF. Looking up the rest from reference TRBV30 and TRBJ2-5 gives the full variable domain: SQTIHQWPATLVQPVGSPLSLECTVEGTSNPNLYWYRQAAGRGLQLLFYSVGIGQISSEVPQNLSASRPQDRQFILSSKKLLLSDSGFYLCAWSVGGVETQYFGPGTRLLVL.

The chain joins TRBV30 to TRBJ1-1; perhaps TRBD1 as D (5 bases). The CDR3 contains 13 residues. V dropped 2 bases and J dropped 1 base, with 8 bases sitting between them. Germline V lookup: CDR1 GTSNPN, CDR2 SVGIG (reference sequence). The CDR3 coding sequence is TGTGCCTGGAGTTCCCAGGGGAACACTGAAGCTTTCTTT. It encodes CAWSSQGNTEAFF.

The chain combines TRBV6-4 with TRBJ1-2; tentatively, D is TRBD1 (5 bases). Trimming removed 2 bases from V and 8 bases from J, with 9 bases in between. CDR1 is MRHNA, CDR2 SNTAGT, per germline. The CDR3 has 12 residues. For the CDR3, the DNA is TGTGCCAGCAGTGACGGAAACAGGGGCTACACCTTC. Amino acid sequence: CASSDGNRGYTF.

This rearrangement joins TRBV7-2 to TRBJ1-4, with D perhaps TRBD1 (5 bases). V lost 5 bases and J 7 bases, leaving 14 bases between the germline ends. The CDR3 contains 14 residues. Germline CDR1 SGHTA, CDR2 FQGNSA. In DNA form, the CDR3 reads TGTGCCAGCAGCCCAGACAGCACACCTGAAAAACTGTTTTTT. Protein: CASSPDSTPEKLFF.

This clone appeared a single time. The chain couples TRBV5-6 to TRBJ1-2, with D tentatively TRBD1 (6 bases). The CDR3 covers 14 residues. V lost 1 base, J lost 5 bases, and 12 bases lay in between. Germline loops: CDR1 SGHDT, CDR2 YYEEEE. Here the CDR3 DNA reads TGTGCCAGCAGCTTGACAGGGTTGGGTTATGGCTACACCTTC. Translating it yields CASSLTGLGYGYTF.

This clone was observed once. The chain joins TRBV4-2 to TRBJ2-5; TRBD2 is a possible D gene (5 bases). The CDR3 length is 13 residues. Trimming removed 4 bases at V and 4 bases at J, with 10 bases between. CDR1 and CDR2 from the germline V gene are LGHNA and YNFKEQ. The CDR3 sequence is CASSPSGSETQYF. The CDR3 nucleotides are TGTGCCAGCAGCCCCTCGGGGTCAGAGACCCAGTACTTC.

The chain recombines TRBV27 with TRBJ2-5; TRBD1 matches 9 bases. Near its end, the DNA agrees better with TRBJ2-7, so the J call may be wrong. CDR1 MNHEY and CDR2 SMNVEV come from the germline V gene (reference sequence). The CDR3 contains 12 residues. CDR3 amino acids: CAGNRGPYEQYF. The CDR3, as DNA: TGTGCCGGAAACAGGGGGCCCTACGAGCAGTACTTC.

The genes are TRBV9 and TRBJ1-2; TRBD1 matches at 8 bases. The CDR3 runs to 14 residues. Germline V gene lookup returns CDR1 SGDLS and CDR2 YYNGEE. The trim removed 4 bases at V and 7 bases at J, leaving 9 bases unmatched. CDR3 amino acids: CASSLRQGISGYTF. CDR3 in DNA: TGTGCCAGCAGCCTTCGACAGGGGATCAGTGGCTACACCTTC.

The V call is TRBV30, the J call TRBJ1-2; 9 nucleotides line up with TRBD1. The CDR3 contains 15 residues. J gave up 6 bases and V 2 bases, and 10 bases lay outside the gene matches. The germline gives CDR1 GTSNPN, CDR2 SVGIG (reference sequence). The CDR3 DNA reads TGTGCCTGGAGTTGGGGGACAGGGCGAGTCAATGGCTACACCTTC. Its translation is CAWSWGTGRVNGYTF. Full variable domain (rest looked up from reference TRBV30 and TRBJ1-2): SQTIHQWPATLVQPVGSPLSLECTVEGTSNPNLYWYRQAAGRGLQLLFYSVGIGQISSEVPQNLSASRPQDRQFILSSKKLLLSDSGFYLCAWSWGTGRVNGYTFGSGTRLTVV.

The chain links TRBV5-6 to TRBJ2-5, with 7 bases lining up with TRBD1. The CDR3 runs 15 residues. V lost 0 bases and J lost 1; bases outside the gene matches: 3. Germline values: CDR1 SGHDT, CDR2 YYEEEE. This CDR3 is CASSLGTGVQETQYF. The CDR3 region has the DNA TGTGCCAGCAGCTTGGGGACAGGAGTCCAAGAGACCCAGTACTTC.

This clone has just a few counts. The V and J genes are TRBV13 and TRBJ1-3, with D perhaps matching TRBD1 (5 bases). V was trimmed by 1 base and J by 7 bases, leaving 8 bases between them. The CDR3 consists of 13 residues. The germline V gene has CDR1 PRHDT and CDR2 FYEKMQ (reference sequence). The CDR3 region is CASSLAQGNTIYF. DNA of the CDR3: TGTGCCAGCAGCTTAGCCCAGGGCAACACCATATATTTT.

This sequence joins TRBV18 and TRBJ1-5; tentative D call: TRBD1 (5 bases). The germline V and J ends were trimmed by 6 bases and 4 bases, with 22 bases remaining between them. The CDR3 loop spans 17 amino acids. The germline CDR1 and CDR2 sequences are KGHSH and LQKENI. DNA for the CDR3: TGTGCCAGCTCTAAAACCCCGCCGGGGGGTTTTAATCAGCCCCAGCATTTT. Its translation: CASSKTPPGGFNQPQHF.

The DNA for the CDR3 is TGTGCCAGCAGCGGGGACAGGGGGGGGACTGAAGCTTTCTTT. It specifies CASSGDRGGTEAFF. This rearrangement joins TRBV11-3 to TRBJ1-1; 11 nucleotides align to TRBD1. The V and J ends lost 5 bases and 5 bases, in that order; junction bases with no gene match: 4. Germline CDR1 is SGHNT and CDR2 is YENEEA. The CDR3 contains 14 residues.

This chain joins TRBV2 and TRBJ1-1; a weak D match, TRBD1 (6 bases). CDR3 length: 12 amino acids. Per germline, CDR1 SNHLY and CDR2 FYNNEI. The germline V and J ends were trimmed by 7 bases and 4 bases, with 10 bases remaining between them. CDR3 sequence (DNA): TGTGCCAGCACAGAACAGGGCACTGAAGCTTTCTTT. This codes for CASTEQGTEAFF.